The rows below give T cell receptor beta chains drawn from one sample of a study of cytomegalovirus exposure and HLA in healthy donors. The assay was immunoSEQ multiplex PCR, and TCRdb's table has in-frame clones only and misses some. The sample shows about 130,000 clones, approximately 80% of them seen only once. Input material: PBMCs. These receptors were collected from a male donor in good health and CMV-seronegative. Both conserved end residues are trimmed from each CDR3.

TRBV28	TRBJ1-2	ASSKLTGVGYT
TRBV19	TRBJ1-1	ASTHRGGTEAF
TRBV15	TRBJ1-2	ATSRGQGAGGYT
TRBV10-3	TRBJ2-3	AIRDSGGPDTQY
TRBV30	TRBJ1-1	AWSARGNTEAF
TRBV21-1	TRBJ2-3	ASSKVANADTQY
TRBV6-1	TRBJ2-7	ASGEPGQGHYEQY
TRBV10-3	TRBJ1-4	AIKAGDEKLF
TRBV6-6	TRBJ2-7	ASSYSPNSYEQY
TRBV9	TRBJ2-7	ASSVAASGSIFEQY
TRBV4-2	TRBJ2-4	ASSPRSGIDIQY
TRBV7-9	TRBJ2-2	ASRDTSGTANTGELF
TRBV9	TRBJ2-7	ASSVGPSADEQY
TRBV11-2	TRBJ2-5	ASSFPPRGETQY
TRBV12-5	TRBJ1-1	ASGSYTEAF
TRBV5-1	TRBJ2-3	ASSPTSGGGTDTQY
TRBV10-3	TRBJ2-3	AISEGQGRGDTQY
TRBV9	TRBJ2-3	ASSVGSASGGALLTDTQY
TRBV27	TRBJ2-2	ASSLTLPDSTGELF
TRBV27	TRBJ1-1	ASSRGTEAF
TRBV27	TRBJ2-2	ASSSTWLGNTGELF
TRBV10-1	TRBJ2-7	ASSLKRELAQY
TRBV9	TRBJ1-2	ASSVEVANRGYGYT
TRBV27	TRBJ2-7	ASSHLRQGLSYEQY
TRBV6-4	TRBJ2-1	ASSEEAGGPNEQF
TRBV9	TRBJ2-7	ASSVDRTPPYEQY
TRBV18	TRBJ1-1	ASSGQTGVTEAF
TRBV7-8	TRBJ1-1	VSSLDRDTEAF
TRBV4-1	TRBJ1-6	ASSQDGTGENSPLH
TRBV7-2	TRBJ2-5	ASSPGQQETQY
TRBV4-3	TRBJ1-2	ASSPTGVSYGYT
TRBV19	TRBJ1-1	ASRGIQGTLTEAF
TRBV7-9	TRBJ2-5	SSSFSQGLQETQY
TRBV28	NA	ASSLTGKYEQY
TRBV7-3	TRBJ2-5	ASSSGTGETQY
TRBV7-8	TRBJ2-5	ASSLRGGLETQY
TRBV6-1	TRBJ1-6	ASSEGRNSPLH
TRBV27	TRBJ2-7	ASSSAGQNYEQY